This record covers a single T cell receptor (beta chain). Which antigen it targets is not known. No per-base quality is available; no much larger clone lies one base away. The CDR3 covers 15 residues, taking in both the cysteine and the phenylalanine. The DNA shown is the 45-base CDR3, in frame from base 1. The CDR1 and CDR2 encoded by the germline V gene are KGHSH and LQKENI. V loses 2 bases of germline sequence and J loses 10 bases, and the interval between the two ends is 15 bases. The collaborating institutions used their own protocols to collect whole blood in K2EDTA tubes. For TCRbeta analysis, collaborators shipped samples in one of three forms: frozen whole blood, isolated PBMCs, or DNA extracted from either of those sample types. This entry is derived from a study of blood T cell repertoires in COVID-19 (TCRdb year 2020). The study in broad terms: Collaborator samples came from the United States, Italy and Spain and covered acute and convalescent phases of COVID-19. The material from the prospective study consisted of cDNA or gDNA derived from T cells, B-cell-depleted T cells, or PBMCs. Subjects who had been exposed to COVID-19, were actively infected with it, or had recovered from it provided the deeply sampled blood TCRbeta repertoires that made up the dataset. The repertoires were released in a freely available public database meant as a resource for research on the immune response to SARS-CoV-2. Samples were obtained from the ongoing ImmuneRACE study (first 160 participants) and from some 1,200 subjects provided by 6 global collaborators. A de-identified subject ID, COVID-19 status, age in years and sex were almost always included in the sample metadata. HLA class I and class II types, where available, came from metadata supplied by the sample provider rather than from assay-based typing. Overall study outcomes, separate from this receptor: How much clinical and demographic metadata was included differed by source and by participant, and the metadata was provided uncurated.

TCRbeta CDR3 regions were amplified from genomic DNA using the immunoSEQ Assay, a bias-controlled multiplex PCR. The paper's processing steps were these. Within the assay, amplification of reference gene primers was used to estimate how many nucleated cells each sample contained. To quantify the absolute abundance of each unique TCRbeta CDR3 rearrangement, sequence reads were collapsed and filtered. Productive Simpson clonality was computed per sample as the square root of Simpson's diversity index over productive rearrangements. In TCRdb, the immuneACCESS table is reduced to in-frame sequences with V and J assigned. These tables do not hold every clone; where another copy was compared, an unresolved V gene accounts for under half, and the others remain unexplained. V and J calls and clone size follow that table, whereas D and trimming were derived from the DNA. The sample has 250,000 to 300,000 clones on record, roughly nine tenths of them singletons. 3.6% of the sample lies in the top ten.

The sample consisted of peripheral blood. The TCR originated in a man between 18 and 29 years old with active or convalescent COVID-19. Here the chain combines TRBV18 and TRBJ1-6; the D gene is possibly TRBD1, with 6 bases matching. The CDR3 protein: CASSPAGAQESPLHF. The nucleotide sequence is TGTGCCAGCTCACCAGCGGGGGCGCAGGAATCACCCCTCCACTTT.